The 17 T cell receptor beta chains listed next were all sequenced from one sample in a study of blood T cells in healthy people across ages. PCR was performed a second time for 7 to 11 cycles using a sample-barcoded 5' primer and a J-beta primer mix. In TCRdb, the 5' RACE reads were re-called with MiXCR into one record per CDR3 protein. The profile shows about 1 million distinct CDR3 sequences, under 30% of them singletons. These records were also assigned to another study, of T cells of mothers and their children.

Source material: blood. Receptors originate from a girl aged 2-15 years in good health.

The chain links TRBV20-1 to TRBJ2-7; 8 bases fit TRBD1. CDR1 and CDR2 from the germline V gene are DFQATT and SNEGSKA (reference sequence). After removal of 5 bases from V and 1 base from J, the junction contained 4 bases not matched to a gene. This CDR3 has 13 residues. This CDR3 reads CSAGRTGSYEQYF. DNA of the CDR3: TGCAGTGCTGGCAGGACAGGGTCCTACGAGCAGTACTTC.

The chain combines TRBV2 with TRBJ1-2; possibly TRBD1 for D (5 bases). Germline CDR1 is SNHLY and CDR2 is FYNNEI. V was cut by 6 bases and J by 7 bases, with 21 bases left in between. The CDR3 consists of 15 residues. The CDR3 nucleotides are TGTGCCAGCAGGGCCTGCGGGGGGTCTGAGTGTGGCTACACCTTC. Its protein is CASRACGGSECGYTF.

This clonotype was seen a single time. The chain employs TRBV6-1 and TRBJ1-2; TRBD1 agrees at 7 bases. The CDR3 is 15 residues long. V lost 3 bases and J lost 6; bases outside the gene matches: 10. Per germline, CDR1 MNHNS and CDR2 SASEGT. DNA for the CDR3: TGTGCCAGCAGTGAGGAGACAGGGAGCGCTAATGGCTACACCTTC. This sequence encodes CASSEETGSANGYTF.

V is TRBV9 and J is TRBJ2-1; perhaps TRBD2 as D (5 bases). The CDR3 is made up of 14 amino acids. V gave up 0 bases and J gave up 3 bases, with 7 bases separating them. Germline CDR1 is SGDLS and CDR2 is YYNGEE. The CDR3: CASSVAGNYNEQFF. The CDR3 nucleotides read TGTGCCAGCAGCGTAGCGGGGAACTACAATGAGCAGTTCTTC. The variable domain in full, completed from reference TRBV9 and TRBJ2-1, reads DSGVTQTPKHLITATGQRVTLRCSPRSGDLSVYWYQQSLDQGLQFLIQYYNGEERAKGNILERFSAQQFPDLHSELNLSSLELGDSALYFCASSVAGNYNEQFFGPGTRLTVL.

The genes are TRBV4-1 and TRBJ2-5, with TRBD2 identical over 9 bases. The better agreement between TRBJ2-1 and the DNA end casts doubt on the J call. This CDR3 is built from 13 residues. CDR1 and CDR2 (germline): MGHRA, YSYEKL. CDR3 loop: CASTSGVYNEQFF. CDR3 in DNA: TGCGCCAGCACTAGCGGGGTGTACAATGAGCAGTTCTTC.

The chain links TRBV29-1 to TRBJ1-2, with D perhaps TRBD1 (6 bases). Trimming pared 3 bases from V and 0 bases from J, leaving 14 bases between. Germline CDR1 is SQVTM and CDR2 is ANQGSEA. The CDR3 has 15 residues. CDR3: CSVDDKRGANYGYTF. Written as DNA, the CDR3 is TGCAGCGTTGATGATAAGAGGGGGGCTAACTATGGCTACACCTTC.

This clonotype has more than one count but fewer than ten. DNA of the CDR3: TGTGCCAGTAGTATACAGCAGGGAGGGCCCCAGCATTTT. Amino acid sequence: CASSIQQGGPQHF. The chain uses TRBV19 and TRBJ1-5, with D tentatively TRBD1 (5 bases). V was shortened by 2 bases and J by 9 bases, with 11 bases between the two germline ends. The CDR3 runs 13 residues. Germline V CDR1 and CDR2: LNHDA, SQIVND (reference sequence).

This rearrangement joins TRBV4-1 to TRBJ2-3, with a possible D match to TRBD1 (5 bases). The ends were cut back, 6 bases at V and 3 bases at J, with 16 bases in the middle. The germline CDR1 and CDR2 sequences are MGHRA and YSYEKL. There are 15 residues in the CDR3. CDR3 protein: CASRSDTDGTDTQYF. CDR3 DNA: TGCGCCAGCAGATCGGACACGGACGGGACAGATACGCAGTATTTT.

This chain connects TRBV7-3 to TRBJ2-6; D gene ambiguous. The V end lost 6 bases, the J end lost 4 bases, and 13 bases lay between the germline ends. The CDR3 is made up of 15 amino acids. CDR1 SGHTA and CDR2 FQGTGA come from the germline V gene. CDR3 in DNA: TGTGCCAGCAGTCATTACAGAACAGGGGCCAACGTCCTGACTTTC. This translates into CASSHYRTGANVLTF.

The V and J genes are TRBV29-1 and TRBJ2-2; D possibly corresponds to TRBD1 (5 bases). The CDR3 covers 13 residues. V dropped 7 bases and J dropped 1 base, with 10 bases sitting between them. Germline loops: CDR1 SQVTM, CDR2 ANQGSEA. The CDR3 DNA reads as TGCAGCGCCCGACAGATGAACACCGGGGAGCTGTTTTTT. Translated, it gives CSARQMNTGELFF.

This clonotype has only a few counts. This chain uses TRBV12-3 or TRBV12-4 with TRBJ1-3; possible D gene TRBD1, 5 bases. CDR3 size: 14 residues. V lost 6 bases and J 1 base, leaving 10 bases between the germline ends. In nucleotides, the CDR3 is TGTGCCAGCAGCACCGGGGGTTCTGGAAACACCATATATTTT. This encodes CASSTGGSGNTIYF.

The chain employs TRBV20-1 and TRBJ2-5; D is unclear. Germline V gene data show CDR1 as DFQATT and CDR2 as SNEGSKA (reference sequence). This CDR3 is built from 13 residues. V was cut by 3 bases and J by 3 bases, with 11 bases left in between. The CDR3 sequence is CSASATTKETQYF. The DNA of the CDR3 is TGCAGTGCTAGTGCAACTACGAAAGAGACCCAGTACTTC.

The chain carries TRBV11-1 and TRBJ2-7; TRBD2 is a possible D gene (5 bases). Trimming cost V 5 bases and J 3 bases, with 17 bases left between them. Germline-derived CDR1 and CDR2 are SGHAT and FQDESV (reference sequence). The CDR3 loop spans 15 amino acids. The CDR3 sequence: CASSNHFEGDYEQYF. Written as DNA, the CDR3 is TGTGCCAGCAGCAACCATTTCGAGGGAGACTACGAGCAGTACTTC.

The gene calls are TRBV20-1 and TRBJ1-2, with 9 bases fitting TRBD1. Losses at the gene ends were 2 bases for V and 2 bases for J; bases not matched to a gene: 3. In germline, CDR1 is DFQATT, CDR2 SNEGSKA (reference sequence). The CDR3 covers 14 residues. CDR3 nucleotide sequence: TGCAGTGCTAGATTAGGACAGGGGAACTATGGCTACACCTTC. Encoded protein: CSARLGQGNYGYTF.

This clonotype was detected many times. The chain carries TRBV5-1 and TRBJ2-7, with D possibly called TRBD1 or TRBD2 (5 bases each). V gave up 0 bases and J gave up 3 bases, with 10 bases separating them. Germline CDR1 and CDR2: SGHRS and YFSETQ. This CDR3 is 14 amino acids long. CDR3 in amino acids: CASSLEGRRYEQYF. CDR3 DNA sequence: TGCGCCAGCAGCTTGGAGGGACGGCGCTACGAGCAGTACTTC.

This clonotype has just a few counts. J is TRBJ1-1 and V is TRBV3-1; D is undetermined. Per germline, CDR1 LGHDT and CDR2 YNNKEL (reference sequence). The CDR3 has 13 residues. Trimming took 5 bases from V and 5 from J, leaving 12 bases between them. CDR3 nucleotide sequence: TGTGCCAGCAGCTTCCGACCGGGAACTGAAGCTTTCTTT. Translating gives CASSFRPGTEAFF.

This clonotype was picked up a small number of times. The J gene is TRBJ1-4, the V gene TRBV28; D is uncertain. CDR3 length: 13 amino acids. With 7 bases removed from V and 0 bases from J, the gap between germline ends came to 6 bases. Germline V gives CDR1 MDHEN, CDR2 SYDVKM. The CDR3 region has the DNA TGTGCCAGCAAGGCACCAACTAATGAAAAACTGTTTTTT. Translated, it gives CASKAPTNEKLFF.